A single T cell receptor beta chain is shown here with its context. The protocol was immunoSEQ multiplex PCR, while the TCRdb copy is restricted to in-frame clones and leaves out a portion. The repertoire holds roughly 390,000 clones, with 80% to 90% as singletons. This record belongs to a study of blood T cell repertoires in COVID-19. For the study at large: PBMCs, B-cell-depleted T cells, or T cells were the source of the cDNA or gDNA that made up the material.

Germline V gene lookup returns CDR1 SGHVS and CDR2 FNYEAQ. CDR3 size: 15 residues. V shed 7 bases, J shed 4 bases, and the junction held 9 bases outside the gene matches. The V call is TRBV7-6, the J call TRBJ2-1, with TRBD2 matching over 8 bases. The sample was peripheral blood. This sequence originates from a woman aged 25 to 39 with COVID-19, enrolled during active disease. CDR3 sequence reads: CASTRGGGGYNEQFF. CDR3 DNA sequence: TGTGCCAGCACCCGGGGGGGAGGCGGTTACAATGAGCAGTTCTTC.